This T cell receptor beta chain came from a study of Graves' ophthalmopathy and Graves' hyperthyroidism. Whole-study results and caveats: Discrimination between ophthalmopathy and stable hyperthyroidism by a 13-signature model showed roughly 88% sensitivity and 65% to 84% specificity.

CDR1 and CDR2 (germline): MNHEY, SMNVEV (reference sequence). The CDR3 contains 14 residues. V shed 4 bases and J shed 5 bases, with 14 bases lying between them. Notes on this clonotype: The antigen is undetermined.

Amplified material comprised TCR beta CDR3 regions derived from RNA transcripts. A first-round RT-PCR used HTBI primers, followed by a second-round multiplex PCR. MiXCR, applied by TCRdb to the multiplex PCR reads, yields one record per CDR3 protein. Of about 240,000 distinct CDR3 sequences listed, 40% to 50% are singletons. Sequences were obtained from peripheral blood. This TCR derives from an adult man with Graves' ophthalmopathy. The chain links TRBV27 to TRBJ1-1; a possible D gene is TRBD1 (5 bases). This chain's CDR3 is CASSSDARGTEAFF. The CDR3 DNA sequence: TGTGCCAGCAGTTCAGACGCCCGGGGGACTGAAGCTTTCTTT.